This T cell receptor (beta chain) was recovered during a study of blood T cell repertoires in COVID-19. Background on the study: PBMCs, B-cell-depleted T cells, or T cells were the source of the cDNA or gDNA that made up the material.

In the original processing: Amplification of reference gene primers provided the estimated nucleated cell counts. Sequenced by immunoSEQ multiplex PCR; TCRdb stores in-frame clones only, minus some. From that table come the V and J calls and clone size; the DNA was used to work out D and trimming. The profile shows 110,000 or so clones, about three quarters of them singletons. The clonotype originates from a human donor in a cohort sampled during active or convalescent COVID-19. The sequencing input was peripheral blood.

Written as DNA, the CDR3 is TGCAGCGTTGAAGAGGTAGCGGGGTACGAGCAGTACTTC. This codes for CSVEEVAGYEQYF. The chain has TRBV29-1 and TRBJ2-7; TRBD2 agrees at 8 bases. Looked up from germline, CDR1 is SQVTM and CDR2 is ANQGSEA. The J segment lost 4 bases and the V segment lost 0 bases, leaving 2 bases of the junction unmatched. The CDR3 covers 13 residues.